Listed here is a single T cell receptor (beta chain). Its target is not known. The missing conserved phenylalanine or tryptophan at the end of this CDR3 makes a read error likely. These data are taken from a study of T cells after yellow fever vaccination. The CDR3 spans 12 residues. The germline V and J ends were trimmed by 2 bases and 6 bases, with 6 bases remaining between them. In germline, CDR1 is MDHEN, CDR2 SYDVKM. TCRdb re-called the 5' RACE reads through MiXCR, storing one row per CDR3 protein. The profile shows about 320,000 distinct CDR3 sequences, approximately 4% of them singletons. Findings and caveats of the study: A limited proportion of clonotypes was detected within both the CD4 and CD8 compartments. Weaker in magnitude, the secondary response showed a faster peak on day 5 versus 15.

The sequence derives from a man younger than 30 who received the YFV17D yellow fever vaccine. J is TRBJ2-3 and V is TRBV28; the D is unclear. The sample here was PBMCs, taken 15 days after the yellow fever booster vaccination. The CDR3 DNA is TGTGCCAGCAGTTTAGCGCACGATACGCAGTATTTG. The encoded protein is CASSLAHDTQYL.